The next 24 T cell receptor beta chains were all read from a single sample in a study of metastatic and nonmetastatic thyroid tumors. No treatment of any kind had been given to any patient before thyroid surgery. Via MiXCR, TCRdb re-called the PCR reads. The repertoire consists of about 19,000 clones, with 30% to 35% occurring once and the leading ten covering more than 8%. Material: tumor tissue. The receptors derive from a male donor with papillary thyroid cancer or a benign thyroid nodule (not recorded which). Some clones in this sample may be carry-over from other donors' samples.

This clone was picked up a small number of times. V gene TRBV6-1 combines with J gene TRBJ2-2; TRBD2 is a possible D gene (7 bases). CDR3 length equals 14 residues. Germline CDR1 MNHNS, CDR2 SASEGT. The V end was cut by 7 bases, the J end by 5 bases, with 14 bases between. The CDR3 loop reads CASKGGTMTGELFF. CDR3 in DNA: TGTGCCAGCAAGGGGGGGACAATGACCGGGGAGCTGTTTTTT.

Ten or more counts support this clone. V usage is TRBV11-3 and J usage is TRBJ2-1, with 8 bases matching TRBD2. Per germline, CDR1 SGHNT and CDR2 YENEEA. The CDR3 is 16 residues long. Trimming at V came to 8 bases and at J to 5 bases, leaving 14 bases not matched to a gene. The CDR3 DNA follows: TGTGCCAGCCAGAGAAGGGCTAGCGGGTCGAACAATGAGCAGTTCTTC. Amino acids: CASQRRASGSNNEQFF.

The rearrangement uses TRBV7-6 and TRBJ2-7, with no clear D. Germline V lookup: CDR1 SGHVS, CDR2 FNYEAQ. V was shortened by 9 bases and J by 0 bases, with 21 bases between the two germline ends. This CDR3 is 16 amino acids long. CDR3 in DNA: TGTGCCAGAAGATTAGGTGGAAAGGAATCCTCCTACGAGCAGTACTTC. It encodes CARRLGGKESSYEQYF.

The chain combines TRBV27 with TRBJ2-7; D is perhaps TRBD2 (5 bases). Per the germline V gene, CDR1 is MNHEY and CDR2 is SMNVEV (reference sequence). The CDR3 is made up of 15 amino acids. Deletions cut 4 bases from V and 4 bases from J, with 17 bases between. The CDR3 DNA reads TGTGCCAGCAGTTACGACAAGGACTTATATTACGAGCAGTACTTC. Its protein is CASSYDKDLYYEQYF.

CDR3 in DNA: TGTGCCAGCAGCTTGGTCTTCACCGGGGAGCTGTTTTTT. Translating gives CASSLVFTGELFF. The chain uses TRBV5-8 and TRBJ2-2; unclear D gene. This CDR3 comprises 13 residues. Trimming removed 0 bases from V and 4 bases from J, with 4 bases in between. Germline CDR1 reads SGHTS; CDR2 reads YDEGEE.

In the case of this clone: This may stem from a read error, because a much larger clone lies one nucleotide away. V is TRBV24-1 and J is TRBJ2-5; 8 positions agree with TRBD2. V lost 4 bases, J lost 1 base, and 13 bases stayed unmatched. The germline V gene encodes CDR1 KGHDR and CDR2 SFDVKD. The CDR3 contains 18 residues. For the CDR3, the DNA is TGTGCCACCAGTGACCGTCAAGGGGTAGCGGGGTTCCAAGAGACCCAGTACTTC. Translation gives CATSDRQGVAGFQETQYF.

The gene calls are TRBV6-1 and TRBJ2-7; possibly TRBD1 for D (5 bases). The CDR3 loop spans 15 amino acids. Germline V gene data show CDR1 as MNHNS and CDR2 as SASEGT. V lost 8 bases, J lost 0 bases, and 17 bases lay in between. The CDR3 nucleotides read TGTGCCAGCCGGACACTCTTGGGTAGCTCCTACGAGCAGTACTTC. It translates to CASRTLLGSSYEQYF.

This clone was observed at least ten times. The missing conserved phenylalanine or tryptophan at the end of this CDR3 makes a read error likely. Because the CDR3's place on the DNA is in doubt, the DNA is left out and the CDR3 is given as listed by TCRdb. CDR3 in amino acids: CASSLIPAG. V and J are TRBV7-3 and TRBJ2-7; the table's D call, TRBD2, has no DNA check behind it. 9 amino acids form the CDR3, both terminal residues included. Germline V gives CDR1 SGHTA, CDR2 FQGTGA.

This clone was seen repeatedly, ten times or more. This sequence may be a read error, since a much larger clone differs from it by one base. This chain joins TRBV11-2 and TRBJ2-5; D unclear. The germline CDR1 and CDR2 sequences are SGHAT and FQNNGV. The CDR3 is 15 residues long. V was trimmed by 5 bases and J by 4 bases, leaving 17 bases between them. Written as DNA, the CDR3 is TGTGCCAGCAGCCAGAAGTTGGGCTTTTTAGAGACCCAGTACTTC. Protein sequence: CASSQKLGFLETQYF.

There are many counts of this clone. V is TRBV9 and J is TRBJ2-1; possibly TRBD1 or TRBD2 for D (5 bases each). Germline CDR1 reads SGDLS; CDR2 reads YYNGEE. Trimming left V 0 bases short and J 0 bases short, with 10 bases between. This CDR3 contains 16 residues. For the CDR3, the DNA is TGTGCCAGCAGCGTAGGCCGGGGCCGCTCCTACAATGAGCAGTTCTTC. Protein product: CASSVGRGRSYNEQFF.

This clone appeared a few times. The chain has TRBV6-1 and TRBJ2-7; D remains ambiguous. V was pared by 6 bases and J by 1 base, with 10 bases between. Germline values: CDR1 MNHNS, CDR2 SASEGT. The CDR3 contains 13 residues. The CDR3 DNA sequence: TGTGCCAGCAGCCAGGTCGCGTCCTACGAGCAGTACTTC. Translating it yields CASSQVASYEQYF.

This sequence joins TRBV6-1 and TRBJ2-6; TRBD2 is a possible D gene (7 bases). Germline V lookup: CDR1 MNHNS, CDR2 SASEGT. V dropped 6 bases and J dropped 6 bases, with 21 bases sitting between them. The CDR3 loop spans 17 amino acids. The CDR3 coding sequence is TGTGCCAGCAGCGGGGGGCAGATTACGACTGTGGCCAACGTCCTGACTTTC. Translating gives CASSGGQITTVANVLTF.

V gene TRBV13 combines with J gene TRBJ1-2; D perhaps matches TRBD1 (5 bases). Trimming left V 4 bases short and J 5 bases short, with 11 bases between. Germline CDR1 is PRHDT and CDR2 is FYEKMQ (reference sequence). The CDR3 is 13 residues long. The CDR3, as DNA: TGTGCCAGCAGCTCCAGCGGGACTTATGGCTACACCTTC. Residues: CASSSSGTYGYTF.

The chain combines TRBV10-1 with TRBJ2-7; TRBD1 agrees at 7 bases. V shed 1 base, J shed 7 bases, and the junction held 7 bases outside the gene matches. Germline CDR1 is WNHNN and CDR2 is SYGVQD (reference sequence). CDR3 length equals 14 residues. CDR3 DNA sequence: TGCGCCAGCAGTGAGTGGGCAGGGGGTATAGAGCAGTACTTC. Translated: CASSEWAGGIEQYF.

The chain joins TRBV6-1 to TRBJ1-6, with D uncertain. The germline V and J ends were trimmed by 0 bases and 5 bases, with 11 bases remaining between them. The CDR3 has 16 residues. Germline V gene lookup returns CDR1 MNHNS and CDR2 SASEGT. This chain's CDR3 is CASSEAAPANNSPLHF. CDR3 in DNA: TGTGCCAGCAGTGAAGCGGCACCAGCAAATAATTCACCCCTCCACTTT.

In this sample, this clone turned up a few times. This sequence joins TRBV6-1 and TRBJ2-3; D is unresolved. The V end lost 9 bases, the J end lost 6 bases, and 10 bases lay between the germline ends. Germline CDR1 and CDR2: MNHNS and SASEGT. The CDR3 length is 11 residues. For the CDR3, the DNA is TGTGCCAGTACTGAACTCGATACGCAGTATTTT. This encodes CASTELDTQYF.

This clone was detected ten times or more. The chain couples TRBV14 to TRBJ1-1; unclear D gene. The CDR3 is made up of 13 amino acids. Germline V gene lookup returns CDR1 SGHDN and CDR2 FVKESK. V was shortened by 3 bases and J by 0 bases, with 5 bases between the two germline ends. In DNA form, the CDR3 reads TGTGCCAGCAGCCAGACGATGAACACTGAAGCTTTCTTT. Translation gives CASSQTMNTEAFF.

The table lists this clone with a few counts. The chain is built from TRBV15 and TRBJ2-5; 11 bases line up with TRBD1. Germline V gene sequence: CDR1 LNHNV, CDR2 YYDKDF (reference sequence). There are 16 residues in the CDR3. J gave up 4 bases and V 0 bases, and 4 bases lay outside the gene matches. For the CDR3, the DNA is TGTGCCACCAGCAGAGACACCGGGACAGGGGGAGAGACCCAGTACTTC. Translating it yields CATSRDTGTGGETQYF.

This clone is medium-sized (0.01 to 0.1%). The chain carries TRBV11-2 and TRBJ1-2; D unresolved. Germline loops: CDR1 SGHAT, CDR2 FQNNGV. The V end was cut by 6 bases, the J end by 2 bases, with 7 bases between. The CDR3 contains 12 residues. CDR3 in DNA: TGTGCCAGCAGTAACGGAAACTATGGCTACACCTTC. Translating gives CASSNGNYGYTF.

This clone is medium-sized in the sample. The CDR3 is CASRDRDYNEQFF. CDR3 coding DNA: TGTGCCAGCAGGGACAGGGATTACAATGAGCAGTTCTTC. The chain has TRBV6-4 and TRBJ2-1, with 8 bases lining up with TRBD1. The V segment lost 6 bases and the J segment 4 bases; nucleotides outside the gene matches: 2. The CDR3 covers 13 residues. Looked up from germline, CDR1 is MRHNA and CDR2 is SNTAGT.

This clone has only a few counts. CDR3 region: CASGSLNNSPLHF. Written as DNA, the CDR3 is TGTGCCAGTGGGTCTCTAAATAATTCACCCCTCCACTTT. The chain is built from TRBV6-1 and TRBJ1-6; unclear D gene. This CDR3 contains 13 residues. CDR1 and CDR2 from the germline V gene are MNHNS and SASEGT. With 9 bases removed from V and 5 bases from J, the gap between germline ends came to 11 bases.

This clone was seen a few times. This chain uses TRBV7-2 with TRBJ1-3, with D unclear. The germline CDR1 and CDR2 sequences are SGHTA and FQGNSA. The CDR3 runs 14 residues. V lost 5 bases to trimming and J lost 3 bases, with 11 bases between them. Written as DNA, the CDR3 is TGTGCCAGCAGCAGTGTGGGCCTTGGAAACACCATATATTTT. This gives the protein CASSSVGLGNTIYF.

The chain joins TRBV5-1 to TRBJ1-4; unclear D gene. There are 16 residues in the CDR3. The V end lost 4 bases, the J end lost 5 bases, and 18 bases lay between the germline ends. CDR1 and CDR2 from the germline V gene are SGHRS and YFSETQ. This CDR3 reads CASSPYDGRLNEKLFF. The CDR3 DNA sequence: TGCGCCAGCAGCCCATACGATGGACGTCTGAATGAAAAACTGTTTTTT.

Only a few counts were recorded for this clone. The J gene is TRBJ2-1, the V gene TRBV27; possibly TRBD2 for D (5 bases). This CDR3 contains 14 residues. With 7 bases removed from V and 7 bases from J, the gap between germline ends came to 17 bases. Germline CDR1 and CDR2: MNHEY and SMNVEV (reference sequence). CDR3 protein: CASTLRGPRNEQFF. Written as DNA, the CDR3 is TGTGCCAGCACCCTGAGAGGGCCTAGGAATGAGCAGTTCTTC.